This T cell receptor beta chain was found in a study of identical twins. Trimming removed 6 bases at V and 4 bases at J, with 18 bases between. CDR1 is DFQATT and CDR2 is SNEGSKA in the germline V gene (reference sequence). The CDR3 runs to 14 residues. Every sampled donor was Caucasian and healthy. Each CDR3 protein gets one entry after TCRdb re-called the 5' RACE reads with MiXCR. The data hold 1.5 million or so distinct CDR3 sequences, with under 35% observed a single time. The study, taken as a whole, reports: The study found that models underestimated out-of-frame TCR alpha sharing in monozygotic twins. Compared with unrelated sharing, twin-shared out-of-frame alpha sequences had more low-probability sequences.

Notes on this clonotype: The antigen is not known.

This receptor was taken from a newborn girl in good health. Source material: cord blood. The V call is TRBV20-1, the J call TRBJ1-1, with D possibly TRBD1 on 5 matching bases. The CDR3 DNA reads as TGCAGTGCCAAATCCCAAATGGGGGGCACTGAAGCTTTCTTT. It yields the protein CSAKSQMGGTEAFF.